These 10 T cell receptor beta chains share one sample of origin, sequenced in a study of cytomegalovirus exposure and HLA in healthy donors. Primers: 60 Vbeta forward and 13 Jbeta reverse. The assay was immunoSEQ multiplex PCR, and TCRdb's table has in-frame clones only and misses some. The sample shows approximately 140,000 clones, around 80% of them seen only once. Specimen: PBMCs. The receptors here all came from a man aged 35-49 years in good health and CMV-seronegative.

CDR3 protein: CASSQGRVWTGELFF. The DNA for the CDR3 is TGCGCCAGCAGCCAAGGCAGGGTGTGGACCGGGGAGCTGTTTTTT. The chain is built from TRBV4-1 and TRBJ2-2; perhaps TRBD1 as D (5 bases). The ends were cut back, 1 base at V and 5 bases at J, with 11 bases in the middle. Germline CDR1 is MGHRA and CDR2 is YSYEKL. The CDR3 contains 15 residues.

The rearrangement links TRBV5-1 to TRBJ2-1, with D hard to call. The CDR3 extends over 12 amino acids. Germline values: CDR1 SGHRS, CDR2 YFSETQ. Deletions cut 0 bases from V and 6 bases from J, with 4 bases between. The CDR3 spells CASSLDLNEQFF. The CDR3 coding sequence is TGCGCCAGCAGCTTGGATCTCAATGAGCAGTTCTTC.

In its sample, this clone was seen many times. The chain joins TRBV10-1 to TRBJ1-2; no clear D. The CDR3 is 14 amino acids. V gave up 8 bases and J gave up 0 bases, with 13 bases separating them. Germline CDR1 WNHNN, CDR2 SYGVQD (reference sequence). The CDR3: CASSPRGANYGYTF. The CDR3 nucleotides are TGCGCCAGCTCCCCCCGAGGAGCTAACTATGGCTACACCTTC.

The chain uses TRBV5-6 and TRBJ1-4, with D unresolved. V was pared by 0 bases and J by 0 bases, with 12 bases between. Germline values: CDR1 SGHDT, CDR2 YYEEEE. This CDR3 is 17 amino acids long. CDR3 bases: TGTGCCAGCAGCTTGGAAGCTCGAAAAGCAACTAATGAAAAACTGTTTTTT. This encodes CASSLEARKATNEKLFF.

The rearrangement uses TRBV5-1 and TRBJ2-5; 10 bases line up with TRBD2. The length of the CDR3 is 17 residues. The germline V gene encodes CDR1 SGHRS and CDR2 YFSETQ. V lost 4 bases to trimming and J lost 1 base; unmatched junction nucleotides: 10. CDR3 region: CASSPSWTSGSQETQYF. The CDR3 DNA is TGCGCCAGCAGCCCGAGCTGGACTAGCGGATCCCAAGAGACCCAGTACTTC.

This chain links TRBV7-2 with TRBJ2-3; 9 bases align to TRBD2. Germline CDR1 and CDR2: SGHTA and FQGNSA. V dropped 5 bases and J dropped 3; count of bases not matched to a gene: 6. CDR3 length equals 15 residues. The CDR3 bases are TGTGCCAGCAGCCTCAATGGACTAGCGACAGATACGCAGTATTTT. Encoded protein: CASSLNGLATDTQYF.

The chain is built from TRBV27 and TRBJ2-1; the match to TRBD2 covers 8 bases. Trimming removed 2 bases from V and 3 bases from J; junction bases left unmatched: 9. The CDR3 extends over 17 amino acids. Germline V lookup: CDR1 MNHEY, CDR2 SMNVEV (reference sequence). CDR3 nucleotides: TGTGCCAGCAGTTTAATTGTCGGGGCGGGGGGCTACAATGAGCAGTTCTTC. It codes for CASSLIVGAGGYNEQFF.

V and J are TRBV4-1 and TRBJ2-5, with 9 positions matching TRBD1. The closer fit of TRBJ2-7 to the DNA end suggests the J call may be wrong. CDR1 is MGHRA and CDR2 is YSYEKL in the germline V gene. The length of the CDR3 is 14 residues. CDR3 sequence: CASSQVGQGNEQYF. The CDR3 bases are TGCGCCAGCAGCCAAGTGGGACAGGGTAACGAGCAGTACTTC.

The V call is TRBV13, the J call TRBJ2-2; 10 bases agree with TRBD2. The CDR3 extends over 18 amino acids. CDR1 PRHDT and CDR2 FYEKMQ come from the germline V gene (reference sequence). The junction had 8 bases not matched to a gene; V was cut back by 3 bases and J by 1 base. The CDR3, as DNA: TGTGCCAGCAGCTTTTCCTCTAGCGGGGGCCTGAACACCGGGGAGCTGTTTTTT. It codes for CASSFSSSGGLNTGELFF.

This clone occurred once. This chain joins TRBV29-1 and TRBJ1-5; tentatively, D is TRBD1 (6 bases). The germline gives CDR1 SQVTM, CDR2 ANQGSEA. CDR3 size: 11 residues. Between the trimmed V and J ends, which lost 5 bases and 9 bases, there was a span of 11 bases. Here the CDR3 DNA reads TGCAGCGTTCAGGGGAGACCGCCCCAGCATTTT. Residues: CSVQGRPPQHF.